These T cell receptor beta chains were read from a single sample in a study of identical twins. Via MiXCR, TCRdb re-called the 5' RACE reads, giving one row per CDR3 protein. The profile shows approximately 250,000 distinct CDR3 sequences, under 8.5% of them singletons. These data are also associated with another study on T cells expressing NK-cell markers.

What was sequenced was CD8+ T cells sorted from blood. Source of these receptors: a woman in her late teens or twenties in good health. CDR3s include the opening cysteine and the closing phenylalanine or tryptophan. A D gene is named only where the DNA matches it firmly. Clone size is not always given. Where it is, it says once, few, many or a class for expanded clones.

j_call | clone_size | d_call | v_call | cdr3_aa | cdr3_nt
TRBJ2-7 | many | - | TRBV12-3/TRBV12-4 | CASTFGMRRRGGYEQYF | TGTGCCAGCACCTTCGGGATGCGAAGGCGGGGTGGCTACGAGCAGTACTTC
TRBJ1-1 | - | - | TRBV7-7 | CASSKTLNTEAFF | TGTGCCAGCAGCAAAACGTTGAACACTGAAGCTTTCTTT
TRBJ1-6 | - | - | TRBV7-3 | CASSFLAQGGSPLHF | TGTGCCAGCAGCTTCCTTGCGCAGGGAGGTTCACCCCTCCACTTT
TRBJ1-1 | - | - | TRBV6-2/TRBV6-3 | CASSYKSQGEAFF | TGTGCCAGCAGTTATAAAAGCCAGGGTGAAGCTTTCTTT
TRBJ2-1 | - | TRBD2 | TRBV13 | CASASIQRGSYNEQFF | TGTGCCAGCGCTTCAATCCAGCGGGGGAGTTACAATGAGCAGTTCTTC
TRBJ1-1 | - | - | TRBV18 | CASSPRVGRRQDTEAFF | TGTGCCAGCTCACCAAGAGTCGGACGTCGCCAGGACACTGAAGCTTTCTTT
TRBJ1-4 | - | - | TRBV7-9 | CASSFPGRPEKLFF | TGTGCCAGCAGCTTCCCGGGACGCCCTGAAAAACTGTTTTTT
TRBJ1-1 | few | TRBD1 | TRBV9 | CASGGDRIEAFF | TGTGCCAGCGGAGGGGACAGGATTGAAGCTTTCTTT
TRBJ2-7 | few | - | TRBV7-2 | CASSSNLGYEQYF | TGTGCCAGCAGCTCGAATCTAGGTTACGAGCAGTACTTC
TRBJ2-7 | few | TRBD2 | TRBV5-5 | CASGLAGVGEQYF | TGTGCCAGCGGGTTAGCGGGAGTCGGGGAGCAGTACTTC
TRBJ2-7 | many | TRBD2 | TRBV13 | CASKAGGNYEQYF | TGTGCCAGCAAAGCGGGAGGGAATTACGAGCAGTACTTC
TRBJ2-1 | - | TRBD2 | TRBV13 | CASSSGRGEQFF | TGTGCCAGCAGTTCAGGGAGGGGAGAGCAGTTCTTC
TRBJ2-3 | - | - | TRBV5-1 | CASSLGVYQKVTDTQYF | TGCGCCAGCAGCTTGGGTGTGTACCAAAAGGTCACAGATACGCAGTATTTT
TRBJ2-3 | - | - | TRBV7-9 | CASSPRGASDTQYF | TGTGCCAGCAGCCCACGGGGGGCGTCTGATACGCAGTATTTT
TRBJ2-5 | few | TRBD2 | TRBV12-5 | CASSPLAERQTQYF | TGTGCTAGTTCCCCCCTAGCGGAGCGTCAGACCCAGTACTTC
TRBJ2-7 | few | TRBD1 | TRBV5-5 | CASSGQGANYEQYF | TGTGCCAGCAGCGGACAGGGAGCCAACTACGAGCAGTACTTC
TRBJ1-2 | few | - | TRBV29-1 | CSVILPDAPNYGYTF | TGCAGCGTTATTCTACCCGATGCCCCAAACTATGGCTACACCTTC
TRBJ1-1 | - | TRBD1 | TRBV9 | CASSGTGASEAFF | TGTGCCAGCAGCGGGACAGGGGCCTCTGAAGCTTTCTTT
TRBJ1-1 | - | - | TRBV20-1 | CSARQENTEAFF | TGCAGTGCGAGACAGGAGAACACTGAAGCTTTCTTT
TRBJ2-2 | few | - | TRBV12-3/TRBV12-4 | CASLSNTNTGELFF | TGTGCCAGCCTGTCGAATACGAACACCGGGGAGCTGTTTTTT
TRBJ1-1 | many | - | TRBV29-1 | CSVDGGGTEAFF | TGCAGCGTTGATGGCGGGGGGACTGAAGCTTTCTTT
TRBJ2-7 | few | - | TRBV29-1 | CSVNTGLSYEQYF | TGCAGCGTTAATACAGGCCTCTCCTACGAGCAGTACTTC
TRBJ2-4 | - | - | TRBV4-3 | CASSQDPFTVAKNIQYF | TGCGCCAGCAGCCAAGACCCTTTTACCGTGGCCAAAAACATTCAGTACTTC
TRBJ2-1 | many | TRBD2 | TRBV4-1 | CASRELAGGFNEQFF | TGCGCCAGCAGGGAACTAGCGGGAGGGTTCAATGAGCAGTTCTTC
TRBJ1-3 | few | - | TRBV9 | CASSVRGPGNTIYF | TGTGCCAGCAGCGTCCGGGGTCCTGGAAACACCATATATTTT
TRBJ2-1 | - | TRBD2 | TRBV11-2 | CASSLVASGRVDEQFF | TGTGCCAGCAGCTTAGTGGCTAGCGGGAGGGTCGATGAGCAGTTCTTC
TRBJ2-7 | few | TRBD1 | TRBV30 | CARSSGTGGYEQYF | TGTGCCCGCTCCTCCGGGACAGGGGGCTACGAGCAGTACTTC
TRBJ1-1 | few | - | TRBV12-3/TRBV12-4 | CASRDEGDTEAFF | TGTGCCAGCAGAGACGAGGGAGACACTGAAGCTTTCTTT
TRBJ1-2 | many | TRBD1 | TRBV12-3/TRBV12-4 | CASSHGDSSNYGYTF | TGTGCCAGCAGCCACGGGGACAGTTCAAACTATGGCTACACCTTC